A selection of T cell receptor beta chains follows, all from one sample in a study of CD8+ T cells in alopecia areata. Generated by immunoSEQ multiplex PCR, the TCRdb table keeps only in-frame clones and is missing some. Counted here are approximately 210,000 clones, approximately 57% occurring once; the ten biggest clones make up over 1%. The material sequenced was CD4+ T cells sorted from blood, taken at week 24, from a patient treated with tofacitinib. The source is a human donor with alopecia areata. CDR3s include the opening cysteine and the closing phenylalanine or tryptophan. Each record gives: J gene, V gene, clone size, D gene, CDR3 DNA, CDR3 protein. A D gene is named only where the DNA matches it firmly. Clone size is stated in some rows and not others, as once, few, many or a class when expanded.

J gene: TRBJ2-5; V gene: TRBV30; clone size: .; D gene: .; CDR3 DNA: TGTGCCTGGAGTGTATGGGGCAGTCAAGAGACCCAGTACTTC; CDR3 protein: CAWSVWGSQETQYF
J gene: TRBJ2-7; V gene: TRBV29-1; clone size: .; D gene: TRBD1; CDR3 DNA: TGCAGCGTTGAAAGACAGGGGCGCGAGCAGTACTTC; CDR3 protein: CSVERQGREQYF
J gene: TRBJ1-5; V gene: TRBV10-3; clone size: .; D gene: .; CDR3 DNA: TGTGCCATCAGTGATATGGGGGGCGGTCAGCCCCAGCATTTT; CDR3 protein: CAISDMGGGQPQHF
J gene: TRBJ2-5; V gene: TRBV5-1; clone size: .; D gene: .; CDR3 DNA: TGCGCCAGCACTGACCTGAGGGGCAGGGAGACCCAGTACTTC; CDR3 protein: CASTDLRGRETQYF
J gene: TRBJ2-3; V gene: TRBV6-5; clone size: .; D gene: .; CDR3 DNA: TGTGCCAGCAGTTCCCAGTCCCCAGATACGCAGTATTTT; CDR3 protein: CASSSQSPDTQYF
J gene: TRBJ2-1; V gene: TRBV7-2; clone size: .; D gene: TRBD1; CDR3 DNA: TGTGCCAGCAGCTTAACCCCAGTCGGGACAGGCTCCTACAATGAGCAGTTCTTC; CDR3 protein: CASSLTPVGTGSYNEQFF
J gene: TRBJ1-2; V gene: TRBV7-2; clone size: .; D gene: TRBD1; CDR3 DNA: TGTGCCAGCAGCTTAGAGGGGGCTGACTATGGCTACACCTTC; CDR3 protein: CASSLEGADYGYTF
J gene: TRBJ2-5; V gene: TRBV11-2; clone size: .; D gene: .; CDR3 DNA: TGTGCCAGCAGCTTCAACACCCAAGAGACCCAGTACTTC; CDR3 protein: CASSFNTQETQYF
J gene: TRBJ2-5; V gene: TRBV30; clone size: .; D gene: .; CDR3 DNA: TGTGCCTGGAACGGTCCCCGGGGACCCTTAAAAGAGACCCAGTACTTC; CDR3 protein: CAWNGPRGPLKETQYF
J gene: TRBJ2-7; V gene: TRBV20-1; clone size: .; D gene: .; CDR3 DNA: TGCAGTGCTAAACCGGGCTCCGAGCAGTACTTC; CDR3 protein: CSAKPGSEQYF
J gene: TRBJ2-2; V gene: TRBV30; clone size: once; D gene: .; CDR3 DNA: TGTGCCTGGAATAGGGCGACCGGGGAGCTGTTTTTT; CDR3 protein: CAWNRATGELFF
J gene: TRBJ2-5; V gene: TRBV5-1; clone size: .; D gene: .; CDR3 DNA: TGCGCCAGCAGCTTGGCCGGGGGGCGCGAGGAGACCCAGTACTTC; CDR3 protein: CASSLAGGREETQYF
J gene: TRBJ1-2; V gene: TRBV29-1; clone size: .; D gene: TRBD1; CDR3 DNA: TGCAGCGTTCAACAGGGGTTTGGCTACACCTTC; CDR3 protein: CSVQQGFGYTF
J gene: TRBJ2-2; V gene: TRBV4-3; clone size: .; D gene: TRBD2; CDR3 DNA: TGCGCCAGCAGCCAAGCCGGGGGGGCCACCGGGGAGCTGTTTTTT; CDR3 protein: CASSQAGGATGELFF
J gene: TRBJ2-7; V gene: TRBV2; clone size: .; D gene: TRBD1; CDR3 DNA: TGTGCCAGCAGGGCTGTGGGGACAGGGAATGTCGAGCAGTACTTC; CDR3 protein: CASRAVGTGNVEQYF
J gene: TRBJ2-5; V gene: TRBV5-1; clone size: few; D gene: .; CDR3 DNA: TGCGCCAGCAGCGTGACCGGGAGACGGGGAGAGACCCAGTACTTC; CDR3 protein: CASSVTGRRGETQYF
J gene: TRBJ2-5; V gene: TRBV7-6; clone size: .; D gene: .; CDR3 DNA: TGTGCCAGCAGCTTAAGCGGACTACAAGAGACCCAGTACTTC; CDR3 protein: CASSLSGLQETQYF
J gene: TRBJ2-7; V gene: TRBV7-2; clone size: .; D gene: .; CDR3 DNA: TGTGCCAGCAGCACTGGACAGACTTACGAGCAGTACTTC; CDR3 protein: CASSTGQTYEQYF
J gene: TRBJ1-1; V gene: TRBV30; clone size: .; D gene: TRBD1; CDR3 DNA: TGTGCCTGGAGGACAGGGAATGGGAACACTGAAGCTTTCTTT; CDR3 protein: CAWRTGNGNTEAFF
J gene: TRBJ1-1; V gene: TRBV25-1; clone size: .; D gene: .; CDR3 DNA: TGTGCCAGCACCCCGGGGACTGAAGCTTTCTTT; CDR3 protein: CASTPGTEAFF
J gene: TRBJ1-2; V gene: TRBV30; clone size: .; D gene: .; CDR3 DNA: TGTGCCTGGAGTGTGGGGGCAGGGGATGGCTACACCTTC; CDR3 protein: CAWSVGAGDGYTF
J gene: TRBJ2-4; V gene: TRBV11-2; clone size: few; D gene: TRBD1; CDR3 DNA: TGTGCCAGCAGTTTCCGGGACAGCAAAAACATTCAGTACTTC; CDR3 protein: CASSFRDSKNIQYF
J gene: TRBJ2-1; V gene: TRBV30; clone size: few; D gene: .; CDR3 DNA: TGTGCCTGCAAGCGAGGGGGGGCCTCCTACAATGAGCAGTTCTTC; CDR3 protein: CACKRGGASYNEQFF
J gene: TRBJ2-3; V gene: TRBV4-1; clone size: .; D gene: .; CDR3 DNA: TGCGCCAGCAGCCAAGATCGGAGTAGCGGCACAGATACGCAGTATTTT; CDR3 protein: CASSQDRSSGTDTQYF
J gene: TRBJ2-7; V gene: TRBV13; clone size: .; D gene: .; CDR3 DNA: TGTGCCAGCAGCTTAGTGGGGGTAGCCGAGCAGTACTTC; CDR3 protein: CASSLVGVAEQYF
J gene: TRBJ1-2; V gene: TRBV29-1; clone size: few; D gene: .; CDR3 DNA: TGCAGCGGGAAAGGGGGAGAGTACGGCTACACCTTC; CDR3 protein: CSGKGGEYGYTF
J gene: TRBJ1-2; V gene: TRBV5-1; clone size: .; D gene: TRBD1; CDR3 DNA: TGCGCCAGCAGCCCTTCCGGGACAGGGGGGATAGCTAACTATGGCTACACCTTC; CDR3 protein: CASSPSGTGGIANYGYTF
J gene: TRBJ1-5; V gene: TRBV2; clone size: .; D gene: .; CDR3 DNA: TGTGCCAGCAGTGAGGGAGGCAGCCAAAATCAGCCCCAGCATTTT; CDR3 protein: CASSEGGSQNQPQHF
J gene: TRBJ1-1; V gene: TRBV30; clone size: .; D gene: .; CDR3 DNA: TGTGCCTGGAGAAGGGTAACTGAAGCTTTCTTT; CDR3 protein: CAWRRVTEAFF
J gene: TRBJ1-5; V gene: TRBV30; clone size: .; D gene: TRBD1; CDR3 DNA: TGTGCCTGGAGTGCAGGGGGGCGCAATCAGCCCCAGCATTTT; CDR3 protein: CAWSAGGRNQPQHF
J gene: TRBJ1-1; V gene: TRBV29-1; clone size: once; D gene: .; CDR3 DNA: TGCAGCGTCTCGGTGGCGGTGAACACTGAAGCTTTCTTT; CDR3 protein: CSVSVAVNTEAFF
J gene: TRBJ1-5; V gene: TRBV15; clone size: .; D gene: .; CDR3 DNA: TGTGCCACCAGCAGACAGGGAAATCAGCCCCAGCATTTT; CDR3 protein: CATSRQGNQPQHF